Below, one TCR beta chain is given with its context. This specimen belongs to a study of T cell changes during pregnancy in multiple sclerosis. The CDR3 runs 14 residues. Trimming cost V 7 bases and J 5 bases, with 16 bases left between them. Looked up from germline, CDR1 is SGHTA and CDR2 is FQGNSA. Here immunoSEQ multiplex PCR was the method, and the copy in TCRdb shows in-frame clones only, minus some. This table has under 55,000 clones, roughly 93% appearing once. The chain is built from TRBV7-2 and TRBJ2-3; perhaps TRBD2 as D (6 bases). The material sequenced was PBMCs (not recorded whether the cells were cultured). This clonotype originated in a female donor with multiple sclerosis, enrolled in a pregnancy study. The CDR3 nucleotides are TGTGCCAGCACCCTGGACTATCGCTTAGATACGCAGTATTTT. This encodes CASTLDYRLDTQYF.